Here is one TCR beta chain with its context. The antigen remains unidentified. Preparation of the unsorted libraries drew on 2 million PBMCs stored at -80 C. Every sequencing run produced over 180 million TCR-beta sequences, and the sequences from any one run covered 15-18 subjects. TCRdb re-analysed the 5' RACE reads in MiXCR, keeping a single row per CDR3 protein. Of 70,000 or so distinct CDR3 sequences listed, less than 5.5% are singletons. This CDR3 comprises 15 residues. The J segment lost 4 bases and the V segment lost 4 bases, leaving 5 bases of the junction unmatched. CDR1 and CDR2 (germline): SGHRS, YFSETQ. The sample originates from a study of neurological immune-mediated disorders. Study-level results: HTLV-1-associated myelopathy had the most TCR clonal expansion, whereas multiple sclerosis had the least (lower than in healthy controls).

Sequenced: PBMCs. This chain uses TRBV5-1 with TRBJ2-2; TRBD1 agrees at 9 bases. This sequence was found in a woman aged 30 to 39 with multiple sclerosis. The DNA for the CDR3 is TGCGCCAGCAGCCCTCGACAGGGGGGCACCGGGGAGCTGTTTTTT. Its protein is CASSPRQGGTGELFF.